This record looks at one T cell receptor (beta chain) sequence and its context. Its antigen is not identified. The data were obtained in a study of T cell responses to AZD1222 COVID-19 vaccine. Study observations and caveats: Increases in Spike-specific TCR breadth and depth were seen after two AZD1222 doses. Clonal diversity was possibly underestimated, and the donors were mostly white British, with more females. The study identified only six AZD1222 recipients as seropositive at baseline.

Sequencing was performed with immunoSEQ multiplex PCR; in TCRdb, only in-frame clones are kept and a portion is missing. The sample holds 120,000 or so clones, under 95% seen once. There are 16 residues in the CDR3. Trimming cost V 4 bases and J 1 base; bases outside gene matches: 0. CDR1 and CDR2 from the germline V gene are LNHDA and SQIVND (reference sequence). The V gene is TRBV19, the J gene TRBJ2-1; TRBD2 matches at 14 bases. The input for sequencing was peripheral blood, taken on day 0 of AZD1222 vaccination. This receptor was taken from an adult in good health. The CDR3 DNA is TGTGCCAGTAGTAGGACTAGCGGGAGGTCCTACAATGAGCAGTTCTTC. The encoded protein is CASSRTSGRSYNEQFF.